This T cell receptor beta chain stems from a study of blood T cells in healthy people across ages. A second PCR of roughly 7 to 11 cycles used a sample-barcoded 5' primer and a J-beta primer mix. TCRdb fed the 5' RACE reads into MiXCR, producing one record per CDR3 protein. The sample lists some 640,000 distinct CDR3 sequences, more than 40% occurring once. Trimming removed 8 bases from V and 6 bases from J, with 13 bases in between. The CDR3 covers 12 residues. The germline CDR1 and CDR2 sequences are SNHLY and FYNNEI. The chain joins TRBV2 to TRBJ1-1; perhaps TRBD1 as D (6 bases). The sequenced material came from blood. The TCR sequence derives from a woman aged 55-70 years in good health. The CDR3 nucleotides read TGTGCCAGCCACAGGGAGCCCGCTGAAGCTTTCTTT. It encodes CASHREPAEAFF.